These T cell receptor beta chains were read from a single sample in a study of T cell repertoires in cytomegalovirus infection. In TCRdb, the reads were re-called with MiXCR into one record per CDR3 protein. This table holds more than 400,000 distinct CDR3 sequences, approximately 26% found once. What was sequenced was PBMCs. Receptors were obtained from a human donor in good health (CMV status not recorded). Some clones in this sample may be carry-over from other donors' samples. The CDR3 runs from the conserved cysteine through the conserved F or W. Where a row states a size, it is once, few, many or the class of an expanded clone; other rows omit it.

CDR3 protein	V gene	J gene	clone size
CASSGGLTTYNEQFF	TRBV5-1	TRBJ2-1	few
CASSLRSGTHNEQFF	TRBV7-2	TRBJ2-1	many
CASSPEGVSNQPQHF	TRBV7-9	TRBJ1-5	.
CASSTSQGARTEAFF	TRBV19	TRBJ1-1	few
CAIPSGRPYNEQFF	TRBV7-4	TRBJ2-1	.
CASSYSIGWDTQYF	TRBV6-5	TRBJ2-3	.
CASRTSGSAAGELFF	TRBV19	TRBJ2-2	.
CASSIDKRETYNEQFF	TRBV19	TRBJ2-1	.
CASSSWADTQYF	TRBV7-2	TRBJ2-3	many
CASSQGQGTKETQYF	TRBV11-2	TRBJ2-5	.
CASSPHRNYGYTF	TRBV12-3/TRBV12-4	TRBJ1-2	few
CASMRNGTQYF	TRBV6-4	TRBJ2-5	.
CASSHRGSGNTEAFF	TRBV6-2/TRBV6-3	TRBJ1-1	.
CASNRGTEAFF	TRBV6-1	TRBJ1-1	few
CAISESTRWGEQYF	TRBV10-3	TRBJ2-7	many
CAISLQGNTEAFF	TRBV10-3	TRBJ1-1	.
CAISEKGAYNEQFF	TRBV10-3	TRBJ2-1	few
CASSYSGTGANVLTF	TRBV3-1	TRBJ2-6	.
CASSLGGARGTQYF	TRBV11-2	TRBJ2-5	few
CASSTGGQLLDYGYTF	TRBV7-9	TRBJ1-2	.
CASSRDGGGQPQHF	TRBV7-2	TRBJ1-5	many
CASSIDTGTGVTDTQYF	TRBV19	TRBJ2-3	.
CASSDPRGGTEAFF	TRBV25-1	TRBJ1-1	.
CASSAKTGTGGYEQFF	TRBV11-2	TRBJ2-1	.
CAISWTENTEAFF	TRBV10-3	TRBJ1-1	.
CASSLRTATSFLAEQYF	TRBV12-3/TRBV12-4	TRBJ2-7	.
CASHGTSGSPTYNEQFF	TRBV11-3	TRBJ2-1	few
CASIVSAGGPYEQYF	TRBV6-2/TRBV6-3	TRBJ2-7	.
CASRKREGLFGAKTAGELFF	TRBV12-3/TRBV12-4	TRBJ2-2	many
CASSASGTGVRTGELFF	TRBV27	TRBJ2-2	.
CASSERVTGSRQPQHF	TRBV2	TRBJ1-5	.
CASSLSPYSGNTIYF	TRBV7-6	TRBJ1-3	.
CASSLVVSSGELFF	TRBV11-3	TRBJ2-2	.
CASSQAESGYTF	TRBV3-1	TRBJ1-2	few
CASSVPRTATNHSGANVLTF	TRBV5-1	TRBJ2-6	.
CASSLIGTSKAETQYF	TRBV7-2	TRBJ2-5	few
CASSLAGVQTGELFF	TRBV5-6	TRBJ2-2	.
CASSWGTSGFYNEQFF	TRBV7-2	TRBJ2-1	many
CASSSGSSYGYTF	TRBV7-2	TRBJ1-2	many
CASSPLSYEQYF	TRBV18	TRBJ2-7	.
CATQGTAGELFF	TRBV6-6	TRBJ2-2	few